This passage covers 9 T cell receptor beta chains from one sample sequenced in a study of cytomegalovirus exposure and HLA in healthy donors. Primers for the PCR totalled 60 Vbeta and 13 Jbeta. Some clones are missing from TCRdb's copy, which holds only in-frame ones; the method was immunoSEQ multiplex PCR. Of some 100,000 clones in the sample, about 80% are singletons; the top ten hold 4.1%. Sequences were obtained from PBMCs. These receptors originate from a man aged 40-50 years in good health and CMV-seronegative.

The V gene is TRBV5-6, the J gene TRBJ1-2, with TRBD1 as a possible D gene (6 bases). The CDR3 consists of 15 residues. The V and J ends lost 0 bases and 3 bases respectively, with 12 bases between them. Germline values: CDR1 SGHDT, CDR2 YYEEEE. CDR3 residues: CASSLVGGPDYGYTF. CDR3 DNA sequence: TGTGCCAGCAGCTTGGTCGGGGGGCCGGACTATGGCTACACCTTC.

In this sample, this clone turned up once. The V call is TRBV11-2, the J call TRBJ2-4, with D perhaps TRBD2 (6 bases). This CDR3 contains 16 residues. Trimming cost V 5 bases and J 2 bases, with 16 bases left between them. Looked up from germline, CDR1 is SGHAT and CDR2 is FQNNGV. The CDR3 loop reads CASSQRRGFTKNIQYF. In DNA, the CDR3 is TGTGCCAGCAGCCAGAGGAGGGGTTTTACCAAAAACATTCAGTACTTC. Looking up the rest from reference TRBV11-2 and TRBJ2-4 gives the full variable domain: EAGVAQSPRYKIIEKRQSVAFWCNPISGHATLYWYQQILGQGPKLLIQFQNNGVVDDSQLPKDRFSAERLKGVDSTLKIQPAKLEDSAVYLCASSQRRGFTKNIQYFGAGTRLSVL.

This clone is termed medium-sized. The J gene is TRBJ1-5, the V gene TRBV25-1, with unresolved D. The ends were cut back, 4 bases at V and 1 base at J, with 2 bases in the middle. Per germline, CDR1 MGHDK and CDR2 SYGVNS. This CDR3 has 12 amino acids. As DNA, the CDR3 is TGTGCCAGCAGTGCAAGCAATCAGCCCCAGCATTTT. This sequence encodes CASSASNQPQHF.

The chain joins TRBV6-5 to TRBJ2-5, with TRBD1 matching 8 bases. Germline values: CDR1 MNHEY, CDR2 SVGAGI. This CDR3 region has 13 residues. J lost 2 bases, V lost 6 bases, and 2 bases had no gene match. The CDR3 coding sequence is TGTGCCAGCAGCCACAGGGGGCAAGAGACCCAGTACTTC. Translation: CASSHRGQETQYF.

The rearrangement joins TRBV5-1 to TRBJ1-2; a weak D match, TRBD1 (6 bases). The CDR3 sequence is 12 residues long. The V and J ends lost 2 bases and 7 bases respectively, with 9 bases between them. Germline lookup yields CDR1 SGHRS and CDR2 YFSETQ. The CDR3 DNA reads TGCGCCAGCAGCTTAGACAGGTGTGGCTACACCTTC. Protein: CASSLDRCGYTF.

The chain links TRBV6-5 to TRBJ2-3; D is perhaps TRBD2 (5 bases). Germline-derived CDR1 and CDR2 are MNHEY and SVGAGI. The germline V and J ends were trimmed by 5 bases and 3 bases, with 15 bases remaining between them. The CDR3 contains 15 residues. In DNA form, the CDR3 reads TGTGCCAGCAGTCCCACTAGAATGAGGACAGATACGCAGTATTTT. Protein: CASSPTRMRTDTQYF.

The table lists this clone with a few counts. The chain couples TRBV19 to TRBJ2-5; TRBD2 might be the D (5 bases). This CDR3 has 15 amino acids. Germline assignment: CDR1 LNHDA and CDR2 SQIVND (reference sequence). Trimming took 4 bases from V and 4 from J, leaving 16 bases between them. The CDR3 nucleotides read TGTGCCAGTAGTAACAACCGCGTACGGGGAGAGACCCAGTACTTC. It specifies CASSNNRVRGETQYF.

The chain carries TRBV5-4 and TRBJ2-5; D might be TRBD1 (5 bases). The J call may be faulty, since TRBJ2-7 better matches the DNA end. From germline, CDR1 is SGHNT and CDR2 YYREEE (reference sequence). This CDR3 comprises 15 residues. The CDR3 nucleotides read TGTGCCAGCAGCTTGGATCAGGGTAAACCCTACGAGCAGTACTTC. It is translated as CASSLDQGKPYEQYF.

The rearrangement links TRBV6-6 to TRBJ1-5; tentative D call: TRBD1 (5 bases). Germline CDR1 reads MNHNY; CDR2 reads SVGAGI (reference sequence). CDR3 size: 13 residues. Trimming removed 2 bases at V and 6 bases at J, with 8 bases between. CDR3 protein: CASSYAGIQPQHF. CDR3 coding DNA: TGTGCCAGCAGTTACGCAGGGATTCAGCCCCAGCATTTT.